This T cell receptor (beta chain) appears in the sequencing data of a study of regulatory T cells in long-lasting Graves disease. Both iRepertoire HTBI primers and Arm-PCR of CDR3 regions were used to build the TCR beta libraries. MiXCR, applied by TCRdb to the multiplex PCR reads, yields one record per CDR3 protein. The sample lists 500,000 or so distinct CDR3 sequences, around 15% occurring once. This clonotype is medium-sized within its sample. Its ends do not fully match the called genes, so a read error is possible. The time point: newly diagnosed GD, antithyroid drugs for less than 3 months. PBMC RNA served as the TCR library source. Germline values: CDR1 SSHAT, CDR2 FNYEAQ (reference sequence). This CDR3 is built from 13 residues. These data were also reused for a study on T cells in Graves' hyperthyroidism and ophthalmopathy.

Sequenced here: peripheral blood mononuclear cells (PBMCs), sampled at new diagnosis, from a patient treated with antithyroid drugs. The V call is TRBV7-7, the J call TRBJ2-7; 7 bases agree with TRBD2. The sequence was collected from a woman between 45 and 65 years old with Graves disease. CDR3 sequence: CASSFGLEDEQYF. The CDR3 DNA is TGTGCTAGCAGCTTCGGACTAGAGGACGAGCAGTACTTC.